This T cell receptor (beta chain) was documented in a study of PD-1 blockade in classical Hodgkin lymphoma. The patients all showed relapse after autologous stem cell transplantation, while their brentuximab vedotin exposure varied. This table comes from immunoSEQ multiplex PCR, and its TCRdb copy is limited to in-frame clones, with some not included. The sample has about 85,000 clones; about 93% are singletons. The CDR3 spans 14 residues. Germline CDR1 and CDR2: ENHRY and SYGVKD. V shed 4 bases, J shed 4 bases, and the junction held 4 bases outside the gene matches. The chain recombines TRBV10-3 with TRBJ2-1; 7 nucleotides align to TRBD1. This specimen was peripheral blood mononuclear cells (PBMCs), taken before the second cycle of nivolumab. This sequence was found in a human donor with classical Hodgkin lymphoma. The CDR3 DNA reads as TGTGCCATCAGTGGGGGACAGAGTTACAATGAGCAGTTCTTC. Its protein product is CAISGGQSYNEQFF.